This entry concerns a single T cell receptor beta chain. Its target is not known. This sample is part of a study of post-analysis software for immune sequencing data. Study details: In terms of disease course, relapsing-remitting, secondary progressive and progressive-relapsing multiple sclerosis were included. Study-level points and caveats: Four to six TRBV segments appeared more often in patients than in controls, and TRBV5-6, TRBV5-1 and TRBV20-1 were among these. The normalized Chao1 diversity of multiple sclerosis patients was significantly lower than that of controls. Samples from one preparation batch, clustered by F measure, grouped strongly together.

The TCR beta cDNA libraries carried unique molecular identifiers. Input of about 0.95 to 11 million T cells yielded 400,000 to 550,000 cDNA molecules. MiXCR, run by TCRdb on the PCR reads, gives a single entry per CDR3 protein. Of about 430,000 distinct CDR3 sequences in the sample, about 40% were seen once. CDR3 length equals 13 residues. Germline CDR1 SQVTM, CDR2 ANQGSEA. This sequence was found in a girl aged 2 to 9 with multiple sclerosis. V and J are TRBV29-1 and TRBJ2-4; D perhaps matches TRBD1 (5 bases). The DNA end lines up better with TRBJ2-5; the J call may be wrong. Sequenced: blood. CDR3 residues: CSVGGRNQETQYF. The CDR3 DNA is TGCAGCGTTGGGGGCCGGAATCAAGAGACCCAGTACTTC.